The rows below give T cell receptor beta chains drawn from one sample of a study of T cell responses to AZD1222 COVID-19 vaccine. Method: immunoSEQ multiplex PCR; TCRdb's copy keeps in-frame clones and lacks some. The sample lists about 150,000 clones; around 95% were seen once. The input for sequencing was peripheral blood, taken on day 0 of AZD1222 vaccination. These receptor sequences come from an adult in good health. The CDR3 runs from the conserved cysteine through the conserved F or W. The order of the fields is clone size, V gene, J gene, CDR3 protein. Clone size, where shown, is once, few, many, or a class for clones that have expanded.

size: NA; V: TRBV6-2/TRBV6-3; J: TRBJ1-2; CDR3: CASSHRTGDGYTF
size: NA; V: TRBV2; J: TRBJ2-2; CDR3: CASRGYHQGANTGELFF
size: NA; V: TRBV2; J: TRBJ2-2; CDR3: CASSEVFLTGELFF
size: NA; V: TRBV5-6; J: TRBJ2-6; CDR3: CASSLRSPGANVLTF
size: NA; V: TRBV5-1; J: TRBJ1-1; CDR3: CASSQQSPGETEAFF
size: NA; V: TRBV2; J: TRBJ1-2; CDR3: CASSRAYGYTF
size: NA; V: TRBV29-1; J: TRBJ2-1; CDR3: CSGMGLAGADSYNEQFF
size: NA; V: TRBV12-3/TRBV12-4; J: TRBJ2-3; CDR3: CASNPGEVDTQYF
size: NA; V: TRBV5-4; J: TRBJ1-1; CDR3: CASSLVHRPNTEAFF
size: NA; V: TRBV28; J: TRBJ1-2; CDR3: CASSFRGMLYGYTF
size: NA; V: TRBV6-4; J: TRBJ2-3; CDR3: CASAGSSTDTQYF
size: NA; V: TRBV5-4; J: TRBJ2-5; CDR3: CASSPQTSKRETQYF
size: NA; V: TRBV7-9; J: TRBJ2-1; CDR3: CASSSRGGWGEQFF
size: NA; V: TRBV6-2/TRBV6-3; J: TRBJ2-1; CDR3: CASSLISGTTYNEQFF
size: once; V: TRBV23-1; J: TRBJ2-3; CDR3: CASSQSGLAGARGTTQYF
size: NA; V: TRBV27; J: TRBJ1-1; CDR3: CASKGSRDRAVNTEAFF
size: NA; V: TRBV6-5; J: TRBJ2-1; CDR3: CASCRDRGYNEQFF
size: NA; V: TRBV18; J: TRBJ2-4; CDR3: CASSPPTSGGNAKNIQYF
size: NA; V: TRBV13; J: TRBJ1-5; CDR3: CASSLRTDGNQPQHF
size: NA; V: TRBV7-3; J: TRBJ2-3; CDR3: CASSLNPSVGDTQYF
size: NA; V: TRBV3-1/TRBV3-2; J: TRBJ1-1; CDR3: CASSQDLGGSEAFF
size: NA; V: TRBV3-1/TRBV3-2; J: TRBJ2-5; CDR3: CASSLFLAGAEETQYF
size: NA; V: TRBV29-1; J: TRBJ1-2; CDR3: CSVEREGTGTYGYTF
size: NA; V: TRBV5-6; J: TRBJ2-3; CDR3: CASSLGTGNTDTQYF
size: NA; V: TRBV15; J: TRBJ1-4; CDR3: CATSTGQRNEKLFF
size: NA; V: TRBV5-1; J: TRBJ1-6; CDR3: CASSLVPPEGSGNSPLHF
size: NA; V: TRBV6-5; J: TRBJ1-4; CDR3: CASKWGKLFF
size: NA; V: TRBV30; J: TRBJ2-2; CDR3: CASTRVTGELFF
size: NA; V: TRBV29-1; J: TRBJ1-2; CDR3: CSVDSDRGPLAYGYTF
size: NA; V: TRBV19; J: TRBJ2-3; CDR3: CASRGRRASTDTQYF
size: NA; V: TRBV5-5; J: TRBJ1-5; CDR3: CASSLTQGNNQPQHF
size: NA; V: TRBV6-2/TRBV6-3; J: TRBJ1-5; CDR3: CASSWGTGIQPQHF
size: NA; V: TRBV7-9; J: TRBJ1-4; CDR3: CASSLIGEWIEKLFF
size: NA; V: TRBV12-3/TRBV12-4; J: TRBJ2-3; CDR3: CASSGGTDTQYF
size: NA; V: TRBV5-4; J: TRBJ1-2; CDR3: CASSVDRDGYTF
size: NA; V: TRBV25-1; J: TRBJ1-1; CDR3: CASSERIGTEAFF
size: NA; V: TRBV2; J: TRBJ1-1; CDR3: CASDLRVNTEAFF
size: once; V: TRBV29-1; J: TRBJ1-1; CDR3: CSVDRENTEAFF
size: NA; V: TRBV27; J: TRBJ1-4; CDR3: CASSRLNEKLFF
size: NA; V: TRBV27; J: TRBJ1-1; CDR3: CASSLRQGIAEAFF
size: NA; V: TRBV2; J: TRBJ1-1; CDR3: CASSAGTANTEAFF